This TCR beta chain was identified in a study of a mutant IDH1 vaccine in newly diagnosed glioma. The method was immunoSEQ multiplex PCR; TCRdb's version includes in-frame clones alone and lacks a portion of them. The table includes tens of thousands of clones, roughly 84% detected once. CDR1 SEHNR and CDR2 FQNEAQ come from the germline V gene (reference sequence). V lost 7 bases and J 9 bases, leaving 16 bases between the germline ends. The CDR3 spans 12 residues. Concerning this clone itself: Its cognate antigen is unknown.

Time point of the sample: week 23, last vaccination. Each dose delivered 300 ug of mutant IDH1 20-mer peptide subcutaneously with imiquimod. Source: PBMCs, taken from a glioma patient whose treatment included an IDH1 peptide vaccine. The chain combines TRBV7-9 with TRBJ2-7; perhaps TRBD2 as D (6 bases). The receptor was isolated from a man in his late teens or twenties with glioma. CDR3 DNA sequence: TGTGCCAGCAACTCCGGGACTGCCGGGCAGTACTTC. Its protein is CASNSGTAGQYF.